The 30 T cell receptor beta chains below come from one sample, sequenced in a study of human T cells and chemical hapten exposure. Described time point: pre-sensitization, week 0. This sample's treatment: therapeutic diphenylcyclopropenone sensitization with weekly scalp DPC. TCRdb fed the RACE reads into MiXCR, producing one record per CDR3 protein. Of more than 100,000 distinct CDR3 sequences listed, 13% are singletons. Sample: whole blood, taken in connection with sensitization to the hapten diphenylcyclopropenone (DPC). All receptors derive from a woman aged 18-35 years with alopecia areata. Some clones in this sample may be carry-over from other donors' samples.

This clonotype has more than one count but fewer than ten. The chain uses TRBV11-2 and TRBJ2-6, with D maybe TRBD2 (6 bases). CDR1 and CDR2 (germline): SGHAT, FQNNGV. V was trimmed by 5 bases and J by 2 bases, leaving 10 bases between them. CDR3 length equals 15 residues. The CDR3 sequence is CASSLSGTGANVLTF. CDR3 nucleotides: TGTGCCAGCAGCCTTAGCGGCACTGGGGCCAACGTCCTGACTTTC.

The table lists this clonotype with many counts. The V call is TRBV5-1, the J call TRBJ1-2; maybe TRBD1 (5 bases). This CDR3 comprises 14 residues. With 3 bases removed from V and 4 bases from J, the gap between germline ends came to 13 bases. In germline, CDR1 is SGHRS, CDR2 YFSETQ. The CDR3 loop reads CASSWQGYLYGYTF. The CDR3 DNA reads as TGCGCCAGCAGCTGGCAGGGTTACCTCTATGGCTACACCTTC. Full variable domain (outside the CDR3, taken from reference TRBV5-1 and TRBJ1-2): KAGVTQTPRYLIKTRGQQVTLSCSPISGHRSVSWYQQTPGQGLQFLFEYFSETQRNKGNFPGRFSGRQFSNSRSEMNVSTLELGDSALYLCASSWQGYLYGYTFGSGTRLTVV.

The sample holds a few counts of this clonotype. The J gene is TRBJ1-1, the V gene TRBV3-1; D is unresolved. This CDR3 is 14 amino acids long. The V gene lost 2 bases and the J gene lost 1 base, with 8 bases spanning the gap. CDR1 is LGHDT and CDR2 is YNNKEL in the germline V gene (reference sequence). In DNA, the CDR3 is TGTGCCAGCAGCCAAAGATCGCGGAACACTGAAGCTTTCTTT. Residues: CASSQRSRNTEAFF. Complete variable domain (other parts from reference TRBV3-1 and TRBJ1-1): DTAVSQTPKYLVTQMGNDKSIKCEQNLGHDTMYWYKQDSKKFLKIMFSYNNKELIINETVPNRFSPKSPDKAHLNLHINSLELGDSAVYFCASSQRSRNTEAFFGQGTRLTVV.

This clonotype was recorded many times. V is TRBV12-3 or TRBV12-4 and J is TRBJ2-1; possible D gene TRBD1, 7 bases. The CDR3 is 14 residues long. Trimming left V 3 bases short and J 5 bases short, with 11 bases between. CDR3 coding DNA: TGTGCCAGCAGTTTTGGAGGGGGCAACAATGAGCAGTTCTTC. Its protein is CASSFGGGNNEQFF.

The chain carries TRBV29-1 and TRBJ2-7; no clear D. This CDR3 region has 12 residues. The germline V and J ends were trimmed by 4 bases and 3 bases, with 10 bases remaining between them. Per the germline V gene, CDR1 is SQVTM and CDR2 is ANQGSEA. For the CDR3, the DNA is TGCAGCGTTGGGGCAGTCTTCTACGAGCAGTACTTC. Protein: CSVGAVFYEQYF.

This clonotype came up once. This rearrangement joins TRBV20-1 to TRBJ2-5; no clear D. CDR3 length: 14 amino acids. Germline CDR1 is DFQATT and CDR2 is SNEGSKA (reference sequence). V dropped 3 bases and J dropped 2 bases, with 13 bases sitting between them. This CDR3 reads CSARLASDQETQYF. CDR3 nucleotide sequence: TGCAGTGCTAGGCTGGCAAGCGATCAAGAGACCCAGTACTTC.

The sample holds a few counts of this clonotype. The V and J genes are TRBV27 and TRBJ1-1, with no clear D. The germline CDR1 and CDR2 sequences are MNHEY and SMNVEV (reference sequence). CDR3 length: 14 amino acids. V was trimmed by 3 bases and J by 3 bases, leaving 11 bases between them. This CDR3 is CASSFVPGDTEAFF. CDR3 nucleotide sequence: TGTGCCAGCAGTTTTGTCCCCGGCGACACTGAAGCTTTCTTT.

The CDR3 nucleotides read TGTGCCAGTAGTATAGGGGGTGGGGCCGGCTACACCTTC. This encodes CASSIGGGAGYTF. V is TRBV19 and J is TRBJ1-2; TRBD1 might be the D (5 bases). The CDR3 contains 13 residues. Germline CDR1 and CDR2: LNHDA and SQIVND (reference sequence). The germline V and J ends were trimmed by 1 base and 8 bases, with 11 bases remaining between them.

This clonotype was seen a few times. This chain links TRBV20-1 with TRBJ2-1, with D unclear. The germline V gene encodes CDR1 DFQATT and CDR2 SNEGSKA (reference sequence). The germline V and J ends were trimmed by 6 bases and 4 bases, with 10 bases remaining between them. The CDR3 totals 12 residues. The DNA for the CDR3 is TGCAGTGCCTCCGCGGTTTACAATGAGCAGTTCTTC. This encodes CSASAVYNEQFF.

The CDR3 protein is CASSLFSALPNTGELFF. In DNA form, the CDR3 reads TGTGCCAGCAGTTTATTCTCAGCTCTTCCGAACACCGGGGAGCTGTTTTTT. The rearrangement uses TRBV27 and TRBJ2-2; D gene unclear. V lost 1 base and J 0 bases, leaving 12 bases between the germline ends. CDR3 size: 17 residues. Germline V gene lookup returns CDR1 MNHEY and CDR2 SMNVEV (reference sequence).

This clonotype was seen at least ten times. V is TRBV12-5 and J is TRBJ1-1, with D perhaps TRBD1 (5 bases). Trimming took off 4 bases at V and 1 base at J, with 13 bases between the two ends. The germline CDR1 and CDR2 sequences are LGHNT and FRNRAP. The CDR3 spans 15 residues. CDR3 loop: CASGSSVGTNTEAFF. CDR3 sequence (DNA): TGTGCTAGTGGTTCTTCGGTAGGGACGAACACTGAAGCTTTCTTT.

The chain is built from TRBV27 and TRBJ2-3; 12 nucleotides line up with TRBD1. CDR1 and CDR2 from the germline V gene are MNHEY and SMNVEV (reference sequence). This CDR3 is 14 amino acids long. V gave up 5 bases and J gave up 5 bases; unmatched junction bases: 2. This CDR3 is CASSGDRGQDTQYF. The CDR3 nucleotides read TGTGCCAGCAGTGGGGACAGGGGGCAAGATACGCAGTATTTT.

This clonotype has at least ten counts. The rearrangement joins TRBV7-8 to TRBJ2-1; possible D gene TRBD1, 6 bases. Trimming stripped 0 bases from V and 8 bases from J, with 17 bases between. The V gene's germline CDR1 is SGHVS and CDR2 FQNEAQ. This CDR3 region has 16 residues. In DNA, the CDR3 is TGTGCCAGCAGCTTAGCGGGGGCTAGCACGGGCTATGAGCAGTTCTTC. It translates to CASSLAGASTGYEQFF.

There are a few counts of this clonotype. The V call is TRBV6-2 or TRBV6-3, the J call TRBJ2-7; perhaps TRBD1 as D (5 bases). CDR1 MNHEY and CDR2 SVGEGT come from the germline V gene. The CDR3 length is 17 residues. V shed 0 bases and J shed 2 bases, with 17 bases lying between them. The CDR3 here is CASSYSDITGLTYEQYF. The CDR3 nucleotides are TGTGCCAGCAGTTACTCGGACATCACAGGCCTTACCTACGAGCAGTACTTC.

This clonotype was seen more than once but under ten times. The gene calls are TRBV30 and TRBJ1-1; D is possibly TRBD1 (5 bases). Germline assignment: CDR1 GTSNPN and CDR2 SVGIG (reference sequence). The V gene lost 3 bases and the J gene lost 4 bases, with 15 bases spanning the gap. The CDR3 has 14 amino acids. CDR3 amino acids: CAWRIDRGSTEAFF. For the CDR3, the DNA is TGTGCCTGGAGAATAGACCGGGGGAGCACTGAAGCTTTCTTT.

This clonotype was seen a handful of times. The V and J genes are TRBV6-5 and TRBJ1-2; TRBD1 matches at 7 bases. Germline V gene data show CDR1 as MNHEY and CDR2 as SVGAGI. The CDR3 covers 13 residues. With 6 bases clipped from V and 6 bases from J, the junction kept 7 bases outside the gene matches. In DNA, the CDR3 is TGTGCCAGCAGCCCACAGGGGAGGAATGGCTACACCTTC. The encoded protein is CASSPQGRNGYTF.

This clonotype was detected a few times. The rearrangement joins TRBV7-9 to TRBJ1-4, with unresolved D. The germline gives CDR1 SEHNR, CDR2 FQNEAQ (reference sequence). V lost 5 bases, J lost 0 bases, and 7 bases lay in between. CDR3 length: 14 amino acids. The CDR3 sequence is CASSQGSTNEKLFF. In DNA, the CDR3 is TGTGCCAGCAGCCAAGGATCAACTAATGAAAAACTGTTTTTT.

This clonotype was detected ten times or more. The chain couples TRBV4-1 to TRBJ2-1; 7 bases align to TRBD2. Trimming cost V 4 bases and J 8 bases; bases outside gene matches: 8. Germline V gene data show CDR1 as MGHRA and CDR2 as YSYEKL. This CDR3 contains 14 residues. CDR3 bases: TGCGCCAGCAGCCCCCTCCCGGGGAGGGATGAGCAGTTCTTC. Protein: CASSPLPGRDEQFF.

This clonotype has more than one count but fewer than ten. The genes are TRBV7-9 and TRBJ2-3, with D perhaps given as TRBD1 or TRBD2 (6 bases each). V was shortened by 2 bases and J by 1 base, with 10 bases between the two germline ends. The CDR3 covers 15 residues. The V gene's germline CDR1 is SEHNR and CDR2 FQNEAQ (reference sequence). The CDR3 reads CASSLRRGGTDTQYF. The DNA for the CDR3 is TGTGCCAGCAGCTTAAGGAGGGGGGGCACAGATACGCAGTATTTT.

The table lists this clonotype with a few counts. The chain employs TRBV6-2 or TRBV6-3 and TRBJ1-2, with unresolved D. V was pared by 6 bases and J by 4 bases, with 12 bases between. CDR1 and CDR2 (germline): MNHEY, SVGEGT. This CDR3 is built from 13 residues. CDR3 residues: CASSLDEVYGYTF. In DNA form, the CDR3 reads TGTGCCAGCAGCCTAGATGAGGTCTATGGCTACACCTTC.

The chain is built from TRBV3-1 and TRBJ2-5; D is undetermined. Trimming took off 1 base at V and 7 bases at J, with 4 bases between the two ends. The CDR3 is 11 amino acids. Germline CDR1 and CDR2: LGHDT and YNNKEL (reference sequence). CDR3 DNA: TGTGCCAGCAGCCAAGGGGGGACCCAGTACTTC. Translation gives CASSQGGTQYF.

This clonotype came up a few times. The chain combines TRBV6-2 or TRBV6-3 with TRBJ2-7, with D uncertain. Germline V gives CDR1 MNHEY, CDR2 SVGEGT. The CDR3 sequence is 11 residues long. Trimming shortened V by 5 bases and J by 7 bases, and 9 bases separated the two germline ends. CDR3 amino acids: CASSQLLEQYF. CDR3 DNA sequence: TGTGCCAGCAGTCAACTACTAGAGCAGTACTTC.

The chain uses TRBV9 and TRBJ2-5, with 7 bases that match TRBD2. The V gene's germline CDR1 is SGDLS and CDR2 YYNGEE. V was pared by 2 bases and J by 2 bases, with 3 bases of the junction left unmatched. The CDR3 has 14 residues. The CDR3 loop reads CASSVTGGQETQYF. The CDR3 DNA is TGTGCCAGCAGCGTTACCGGGGGGCAAGAGACCCAGTACTTC.

This clonotype was observed a few times. The chain carries TRBV20-1 and TRBJ2-7; no clear D. This CDR3 spans 11 amino acids. Trimming left V 5 bases short and J 1 base short, with 6 bases between. Germline V gene lookup returns CDR1 DFQATT and CDR2 SNEGSKA (reference sequence). The CDR3 region has the DNA TGCAGTGCTTACGGATCCTACGAGCAGTACTTC. Its translation: CSAYGSYEQYF.

This chain joins TRBV12-3 or TRBV12-4 and TRBJ2-1; 13 bases map to TRBD2. The CDR3 covers 16 residues. V gave up 8 bases and J gave up 1 base; unmatched junction bases: 5. The CDR3 bases are TGTGCCAGCCGAAGACTAGCGGGGGGTTCCTACAATGAGCAGTTCTTC. Its protein is CASRRLAGGSYNEQFF.

This clonotype was counted only a few times. The chain uses TRBV4-3 and TRBJ1-6; 7 positions agree with TRBD1. V lost 0 bases and J lost 5; bases outside the gene matches: 7. The germline V gene has CDR1 LGHNA and CDR2 YSLEER. CDR3 length: 17 amino acids. CDR3 coding DNA: TGCGCCAGCAGCCAAGAGGCCGGGACAGAAGATAATTCACCCCTCCACTTT. This sequence encodes CASSQEAGTEDNSPLHF.

In this sample, this clonotype turned up a few times. The chain combines TRBV11-2 with TRBJ1-1; D possibly corresponds to TRBD1 (6 bases). The CDR3 is made up of 16 amino acids. The germline gives CDR1 SGHAT, CDR2 FQNNGV. Trimming cost V 3 bases and J 4 bases, with 18 bases left between them. The CDR3 region is CASSLLAGAAPTEAFF. CDR3 DNA: TGTGCCAGCAGCTTGTTGGCAGGGGCAGCCCCCACTGAAGCTTTCTTT.

The chain combines TRBV6-2 or TRBV6-3 with TRBJ1-1, with D tentatively TRBD1 (5 bases). V lost 2 bases to trimming and J lost 3 bases, with 10 bases between them. The CDR3 has 14 residues. Germline V gene data show CDR1 as MNHEY and CDR2 as SVGEGT. CDR3 coding DNA: TGTGCCAGCAGTTACAGTGCGGGGGACACTGAAGCTTTCTTT. As protein: CASSYSAGDTEAFF.

This clonotype was seen a handful of times. This sequence joins TRBV9 and TRBJ2-5, with D perhaps given as TRBD1 or TRBD2 (6 bases each). Germline lookup yields CDR1 SGDLS and CDR2 YYNGEE. V was shortened by 1 base and J by 4 bases, with 14 bases between the two germline ends. CDR3 length equals 15 residues. CDR3: CASSVSGGRAETQYF. CDR3 in DNA: TGTGCCAGCAGCGTATCCGGGGGCCGGGCAGAGACCCAGTACTTC.

This chain links TRBV7-9 with TRBJ1-2; D call uncertain. The V and J ends lost 0 bases and 4 bases respectively, with 12 bases between them. Looked up from germline, CDR1 is SEHNR and CDR2 is FQNEAQ (reference sequence). The CDR3 extends over 15 amino acids. The CDR3 DNA reads TGTGCCAGCAGCTTAGCGAACCGGGGTGGCTATGGCTACACCTTC. Amino acids: CASSLANRGGYGYTF.